These 20 T cell receptor beta chains were all obtained from the same sample, sequenced in a study of post-analysis software for immune sequencing data. Whole-study results and caveats: Several TRBV segments were more frequent in patients than controls; TRBV5-6, TRBV5-1 and TRBV20-1 belonged to this group.

The antigens for these receptors are not known. Every TCR beta cDNA library bore unique molecular identifiers. Each CDR3 protein is one row after TCRdb ran MiXCR on the PCR reads. The table has about 770,000 distinct CDR3 sequences, about half seen once. The sample was blood. These receptors were obtained from a girl between 5 and 17 years old with multiple sclerosis.

The CDR3 DNA is TGTGCCAGCAGTCCCGGGACGGCTAACACCGGGGAGCTGTTTTTT. It encodes CASSPGTANTGELFF. J is TRBJ2-2 and V is TRBV28; perhaps D is TRBD1 or TRBD2 (5 bases each). The length of the CDR3 is 15 residues. Germline CDR1 is MDHEN and CDR2 is SYDVKM. V lost 5 bases and J 2 bases, leaving 12 bases between the germline ends.

This clonotype has only a few counts. The V call is TRBV11-1, the J call TRBJ2-1, with D perhaps being TRBD1 or TRBD2 (5 bases each). This CDR3 is 16 amino acids long. The V gene's germline CDR1 is SGHAT and CDR2 FQDESV (reference sequence). V lost 1 base to trimming and J lost 5 bases, with 15 bases between them. The CDR3 sequence: CASSLGLTGRDNEQFF. DNA of the CDR3: TGTGCCAGCAGCTTAGGCTTGACGGGGCGCGACAATGAGCAGTTCTTC.

The chain combines TRBV20-1 with TRBJ2-3; D possibly corresponds to TRBD1 (5 bases). The CDR3 is made up of 15 amino acids. Germline assignment: CDR1 DFQATT and CDR2 SNEGSKA (reference sequence). V dropped 0 bases and J dropped 0 bases, with 10 bases sitting between them. CDR3 sequence reads: CSARDRQGSTDTQYF. DNA of the CDR3: TGCAGTGCTAGAGATCGCCAGGGAAGCACAGATACGCAGTATTTT.

Concerning this clonotype: One end of the junction varies from germline; a read error may be responsible. This chain connects TRBV5-5 to TRBJ2-4; the D gene is possibly TRBD1 (5 bases). The V gene's germline CDR1 is SGHKS and CDR2 YYEKEE (reference sequence). This CDR3 region has 13 residues. The CDR3 loop reads CASSLRDQDIRYF. CDR3 DNA sequence: TGTGCCAGCAGCTTGAGAGATCAGGACATTCGGTACTTC.

This clonotype is a singleton in its sample. One junction end disagrees with the germline gene, perhaps due to a read error. V usage is TRBV6-2 or TRBV6-3 and J usage is TRBJ1-2, with 7 nucleotides matching TRBD1. The CDR3 sequence is 15 residues long. Per germline, CDR1 MNHEY and CDR2 SVGEGT. The chain's CDR3 is CASSYSPGQPYGNTF. In DNA form, the CDR3 reads TGTGCCAGCAGTTACTCGCCGGGACAGCCCTATGGCAACACCTTC.

This chain uses TRBV6-5 with TRBJ2-2; D may match TRBD1 or TRBD2 (5 bases each). V lost 8 bases, J lost 7 bases, and 11 bases lay in between. Per germline, CDR1 MNHEY and CDR2 SVGAGI. This CDR3 region has 12 residues. The CDR3 protein is CASGAGIGELFF. The DNA of the CDR3 is TGTGCCAGCGGGGCGGGTATCGGGGAGCTGTTTTTT.

In the case of this clonotype: This could be a read error, since a much larger clone is one nucleotide away. The gene calls are TRBV29-1 and TRBJ2-7; D possibly matches TRBD1 or TRBD2 (6 bases each). The V and J ends lost 3 bases and 7 bases respectively, with 16 bases between them. Germline-derived CDR1 and CDR2 are SQVTM and ANQGSEA. This CDR3 region has 13 residues. The CDR3 is CSVDGGSYNEQYF. The DNA for the CDR3 is TGCAGCGTTGACGGGGGCTCCTACAATGAGCAGTACTTC.

This clonotype was found a few times. The CDR3 DNA follows: TGTGCCTGGAGTCCTAGCTCCTACAATGAGCAGTTCTTC. It translates to CAWSPSSYNEQFF. This chain connects TRBV30 to TRBJ2-1, with unresolved D. CDR3 size: 13 residues. Per the germline V gene, CDR1 is GTSNPN and CDR2 is SVGIG (reference sequence). The V gene lost 2 bases and the J gene lost 0 bases, with 5 bases spanning the gap.

The chain carries TRBV12-3 or TRBV12-4 and TRBJ1-1, with D hard to call. With 5 bases removed from V and 4 bases from J, the gap between germline ends came to 20 bases. The CDR3 contains 16 residues. CDR3 loop: CASSPLIDTLGTEAFF. CDR3 nucleotides: TGTGCCAGCAGTCCCCTAATCGACACCCTTGGCACTGAAGCTTTCTTT.

This clonotype was seen only a few times. The chain recombines TRBV12-5 with TRBJ2-5; no reliable D call. The CDR3 runs 14 residues. Trimming took off 6 bases at V and 6 bases at J, with 17 bases between the two ends. Germline CDR1 is LGHNT and CDR2 is FRNRAP. The CDR3 loop is CASGPDFVQQTQYF. For the CDR3, the DNA is TGTGCTAGTGGCCCCGATTTTGTCCAGCAGACCCAGTACTTC.

This rearrangement joins TRBV6-5 to TRBJ1-5; D is uncertain. The germline V and J ends were trimmed by 10 bases and 0 bases, with 10 bases remaining between them. Germline V gene sequence: CDR1 MNHEY, CDR2 SVGAGI. CDR3 length: 13 amino acids. The CDR3 sequence: CATRMYSNQPQHF. For the CDR3, the DNA is TGTGCCACAAGAATGTATAGCAATCAGCCCCAGCATTTT.

The chain links TRBV7-6 to TRBJ2-5, with 9 bases fitting TRBD1. The DNA end favors TRBJ2-7, so the J call may be wrong. CDR3 size: 17 residues. Germline-derived CDR1 and CDR2 are SGHVS and FNYEAQ. CDR3 protein: CASSLGGGTGTRSEQYF. In nucleotides, the CDR3 is TGTGCCAGCAGCTTAGGTGGGGGGACAGGGACGAGGAGCGAGCAGTACTTC.

The CDR3 DNA reads TGTGCCAGCAGTCAAAGGGGACTAGCGGGTGAGCAGTTCTTC. It is translated as CASSQRGLAGEQFF. The chain is built from TRBV7-2 and TRBJ2-1; 12 bases are a match to TRBD2. The CDR3 consists of 14 residues. Germline V gene data show CDR1 as SGHTA and CDR2 as FQGNSA. The V segment lost 6 bases and the J segment 9 bases; nucleotides outside the gene matches: 6.

V and J are TRBV28 and TRBJ2-4; 10 bases are shared with TRBD1. The J call is uncertain, as TRBJ2-7 better fits the DNA end. CDR3 length: 16 residues. The germline gives CDR1 MDHEN, CDR2 SYDVKM. The CDR3 spells CASSSRRDRGSYEQYF. The CDR3 coding sequence is TGTGCCAGCAGTTCCCGCCGGGACAGGGGCAGCTACGAGCAGTACTTC.

The chain joins TRBV5-1 to TRBJ2-7, with 10 bases identical to TRBD2. Losses at the gene ends were 0 bases for V and 4 bases for J; bases not matched to a gene: 10. Germline CDR1 is SGHRS and CDR2 is YFSETQ. This CDR3 contains 17 residues. CDR3 loop: CASSLAGDTSGKYEQYF. DNA of the CDR3: TGCGCCAGCAGCTTGGCCGGCGACACTAGCGGGAAATACGAGCAGTACTTC.

This sequence joins TRBV20-1 and TRBJ2-1; D gene unclear. Trimming shortened V by 0 bases and J by 0 bases, and 12 bases separated the two germline ends. CDR3 length equals 16 residues. Germline lookup yields CDR1 DFQATT and CDR2 SNEGSKA (reference sequence). CDR3 sequence reads: CSARDPLQSSYNEQFF. In DNA form, the CDR3 reads TGCAGTGCTAGAGATCCCCTACAGAGCTCCTACAATGAGCAGTTCTTC.

DNA for the CDR3: TGTGCCAGCAGCTTAGCGGGAGGGGCAGGCGAGCAGTACTTC. It is translated as CASSLAGGAGEQYF. V is TRBV7-3 and J is TRBJ2-4, with 9 bases lining up with TRBD2. The end of the DNA is better explained by TRBJ2-7, so the J call may be wrong. Germline CDR1 SGHTA, CDR2 FQGTGA. The CDR3 is 14 residues long.

The CDR3 region is CSASPPAGGPAKNIQYF. CDR3 coding DNA: TGCAGTGCTAGCCCCCCAGCGGGAGGGCCGGCCAAAAACATTCAGTACTTC. The gene calls are TRBV20-1 and TRBJ2-4; TRBD2 matches at 10 bases. CDR3 size: 17 residues. The germline CDR1 and CDR2 sequences are DFQATT and SNEGSKA (reference sequence). After removal of 3 bases from V and 1 base from J, the junction contained 9 bases not matched to a gene.

This clonotype has just a few counts. This chain links TRBV20-1 with TRBJ2-5; 7 nucleotides match TRBD1. CDR3 length: 12 amino acids. With 0 bases clipped from V and 6 bases from J, the junction kept 1 base outside the gene matches. Germline values: CDR1 DFQATT, CDR2 SNEGSKA (reference sequence). CDR3 protein: CSAREGGQTQYF. The CDR3 DNA sequence: TGCAGTGCTAGAGAAGGGGGCCAGACCCAGTACTTC.

This chain connects TRBV12-3 or TRBV12-4 to TRBJ1-2; tentative D call: TRBD1 (6 bases). The CDR3 extends over 15 amino acids. Trimming removed 3 bases at V and 2 bases at J, with 13 bases between. The CDR3: CASSLGTGTNYGYTF. CDR3 in DNA: TGTGCCAGCAGTTTGGGGACCGGGACAAACTATGGCTACACCTTC.